The rows below give T cell receptor beta chains drawn from one sample of a study of T cells in localized non-small cell lung cancer. Clones were sequenced by immunoSEQ multiplex PCR, and TCRdb holds only the in-frame ones, with some missing. The sample lists 48,000 or so clones; around 86% were seen once. This material consisted of peripheral blood, taken before any cancer treatment. These TCRs come from a male donor older than 55 with stage III squamous cell lung carcinoma. CDR3s include the opening cysteine and the closing phenylalanine or tryptophan. D genes are given only for firm matches. Size is stated for part of the rows, as once, few or many counts, or as a class when the clone is expanded.

clone_size: .
j_call: TRBJ1-5
v_call: TRBV12-5
d_call: .
cdr3_aa: CASGSIQGLPQHF
cdr3_nt: TGTGCTAGTGGTTCCATACAGGGATTGCCCCAGCATTTT

clone_size: .
j_call: TRBJ1-3
v_call: TRBV7-2
d_call: .
cdr3_aa: CASSSGPGNTIYF
cdr3_nt: TGTGCCAGCAGTTCTGGGCCTGGAAACACCATATATTTT

clone_size: .
j_call: TRBJ2-3
v_call: TRBV5-1
d_call: .
cdr3_aa: CASNQQGASDTQYF
cdr3_nt: TGCGCCAGCAACCAACAGGGCGCCTCAGATACGCAGTATTTT

clone_size: .
j_call: TRBJ2-5
v_call: TRBV5-1
d_call: TRBD1
cdr3_aa: CASSPWTGQETQYF
cdr3_nt: TGCGCCAGCAGCCCTTGGACAGGTCAAGAGACCCAGTACTTC

clone_size: .
j_call: TRBJ2-1
v_call: TRBV4-3
d_call: .
cdr3_aa: CASSHPGVVNEQFF
cdr3_nt: TGCGCCAGCAGCCACCCAGGGGTCGTCAATGAGCAGTTCTTC

clone_size: few
j_call: TRBJ2-1
v_call: TRBV7-8
d_call: .
cdr3_aa: CASSGGLGSLEQFF
cdr3_nt: TGTGCCAGCAGCGGGGGTCTAGGTAGCCTTGAGCAGTTCTTC

clone_size: .
j_call: TRBJ1-6
v_call: TRBV6-5
d_call: .
cdr3_aa: CASSYSRGNSPLHF
cdr3_nt: TGTGCCAGCAGTTACTCGAGGGGGAATTCACCCCTCCACTTT

clone_size: .
j_call: TRBJ2-1
v_call: TRBV9
d_call: .
cdr3_aa: CASSVGRLNEQFF
cdr3_nt: TGTGCCAGCAGCGTAGGGCGGCTCAATGAGCAGTTCTTC

clone_size: .
j_call: TRBJ2-7
v_call: TRBV9
d_call: .
cdr3_aa: CASSVGHGTYEQYF
cdr3_nt: TGTGCCAGCAGCGTAGGGCATGGGACCTACGAGCAGTACTTC

clone_size: .
j_call: TRBJ1-6
v_call: TRBV30
d_call: TRBD1
cdr3_aa: CAWSVAGGIYNSPLHF
cdr3_nt: TGTGCCTGGAGTGTGGCAGGGGGTATTTATAATTCACCCCTCCACTTT

clone_size: .
j_call: TRBJ1-2
v_call: TRBV30
d_call: .
cdr3_aa: CAWSRLRINYGYTF
cdr3_nt: TGTGCCTGGAGTCGTCTGAGGATTAACTATGGCTACACCTTC